The 32 T cell receptor beta chains listed next were all sequenced from one sample in a study of T cell responses to AZD1222 COVID-19 vaccine. Generated by immunoSEQ multiplex PCR, the TCRdb table keeps only in-frame clones and is missing some. The table records 150,000 or so clones, about 91% of them present only once. Sequenced material: peripheral blood, taken on day 0 of AZD1222 vaccination. These receptors all come from an adult in good health.

V gene TRBV7-2 combines with J gene TRBJ2-7; weak D call: TRBD1 (6 bases). CDR1 is SGHTA, CDR2 FQGNSA, per germline. Deletions cut 1 base from V and 3 bases from J, with 13 bases between. The CDR3 is 15 residues long. CDR3 protein: CASSLVTGQIYEQYF. CDR3 DNA sequence: TGTGCCAGCAGCTTAGTGACAGGCCAGATCTACGAGCAGTACTTC.

The V call is TRBV25-1, the J call TRBJ1-2; no reliable D call. There are 13 residues in the CDR3. Trimming shortened V by 4 bases and J by 6 bases, and 12 bases separated the two germline ends. Germline CDR1 reads MGHDK; CDR2 reads SYGVNS. CDR3 protein: CASSARARDGYTF. The CDR3 coding sequence is TGTGCCAGCAGTGCCCGGGCCCGGGATGGCTACACCTTC.

In this sample, this clone turned up once. The V call is TRBV6-1, the J call TRBJ1-3; no definite D call. The CDR3 loop spans 12 amino acids. Germline lookup yields CDR1 MNHNS and CDR2 SASEGT. V was pared by 3 bases and J by 7 bases, with 7 bases between. DNA of the CDR3: TGTGCCAGCAGTGACAGTTGGAACACCATATATTTT. Translation: CASSDSWNTIYF.

The V call is TRBV28, the J call TRBJ2-2, with D maybe TRBD2 (6 bases). From germline, CDR1 is MDHEN and CDR2 SYDVKM. The CDR3 spans 16 residues. With 6 bases removed from V and 5 bases from J, the gap between germline ends came to 19 bases. The CDR3 here is CASSPSGRVRTGELFF. As DNA, the CDR3 is TGTGCCAGCAGCCCCTCCGGGAGAGTGCGGACCGGGGAGCTGTTTTTT.

The V call is TRBV11-2, the J call TRBJ1-4; unclear D gene. The V gene lost 4 bases and the J gene lost 0 bases, with 9 bases spanning the gap. The CDR3 is 15 residues long. Germline loops: CDR1 SGHAT, CDR2 FQNNGV. DNA of the CDR3: TGTGCCAGCAGCTCTCGGACGGCAACTAATGAAAAACTGTTTTTT. As protein: CASSSRTATNEKLFF.

The chain combines TRBV7-2 with TRBJ1-6, with 11 bases identical to TRBD1. This CDR3 comprises 19 residues. With V trimmed by 2 bases and J by 8 bases, 14 bases remained unmatched. The germline V gene has CDR1 SGHTA and CDR2 FQGNSA. The CDR3 DNA is TGTGCCAGCAGCTTATGGACAGGGGGCAAAGGAATAAAGTATTCACCCCTCCACTTT. As protein: CASSLWTGGKGIKYSPLHF.

The chain employs TRBV19 and TRBJ1-5; tentative D call: TRBD1 (6 bases). Trimming removed 10 bases from V and 0 bases from J, with 16 bases in between. Germline V gene lookup returns CDR1 LNHDA and CDR2 SQIVND (reference sequence). The CDR3 extends over 15 amino acids. The CDR3 DNA is TGTGCCACCTCAGACAGGATACTTAGCAATCAGCCCCAGCATTTT. Protein: CATSDRILSNQPQHF.

The chain couples TRBV5-1 to TRBJ2-3, with 9 bases aligning to TRBD1. The CDR3 is made up of 15 amino acids. CDR1 SGHRS and CDR2 YFSETQ come from the germline V gene. V shed 2 bases, J shed 3 bases, and the junction held 4 bases outside the gene matches. The CDR3 reads CASSLGTGLTDTQYF. CDR3 sequence (DNA): TGCGCCAGCAGCTTAGGGACAGGGTTGACAGATACGCAGTATTTT.

The rearrangement links TRBV6-6 to TRBJ2-6; D might be TRBD1 (6 bases). The V gene's germline CDR1 is MNHNY and CDR2 SVGAGI (reference sequence). The CDR3 is 16 amino acids. The V end lost 4 bases, the J end lost 0 bases, and 10 bases lay between the germline ends. CDR3 sequence: CASSSQQGSGANVLTF. In DNA form, the CDR3 reads TGTGCCAGCAGTTCACAACAGGGCTCTGGGGCCAACGTCCTGACTTTC.

V is TRBV10-2 and J is TRBJ1-6; D is possibly TRBD1 (6 bases). The V gene lost 5 bases and the J gene lost 8 bases, with 10 bases spanning the gap. Germline-derived CDR1 and CDR2 are WSHSY and SAAADI. This CDR3 is built from 13 residues. CDR3 nucleotides: TGCGCCAGCAGTTCAGGGGTACATTCACCCCTCCACTTT. Translating it yields CASSSGVHSPLHF.

The chain has TRBV11-2 and TRBJ1-2; the D gene is possibly TRBD1 (5 bases). The V gene lost 5 bases and the J gene lost 4 bases, with 11 bases spanning the gap. This CDR3 is 13 amino acids long. The V gene's germline CDR1 is SGHAT and CDR2 FQNNGV. CDR3 nucleotide sequence: TGTGCCAGCAGCACCCGACAGCTCTATGGCTACACCTTC. It yields the protein CASSTRQLYGYTF.

This clone has only one observation. This chain uses TRBV28 with TRBJ1-3; the D gene is possibly TRBD1 (5 bases). The germline V gene has CDR1 MDHEN and CDR2 SYDVKM. V lost 3 bases and J 0 bases, leaving 9 bases between the germline ends. This CDR3 region has 15 residues. This CDR3 reads CASSLGRVSGNTIYF. The CDR3 DNA follows: TGTGCCAGCAGTTTGGGCAGGGTCTCTGGAAACACCATATATTTT.

CDR3 bases: TGCGCCAGCAGCCAAAGGGGGACAGGGACCTTGGATCAGCCCCAGCATTTT. It specifies CASSQRGTGTLDQPQHF. The chain is built from TRBV4-1 and TRBJ1-5; 9 bases agree with TRBD1. Per germline, CDR1 MGHRA and CDR2 YSYEKL. The CDR3 spans 17 residues. V shed 2 bases and J 5 bases; nucleotides not matched to a gene: 10.

The rearrangement links TRBV5-1 to TRBJ2-7; 8 bases fit TRBD1. Germline assignment: CDR1 SGHRS and CDR2 YFSETQ. V shed 6 bases, J shed 3 bases, and the junction held 5 bases outside the gene matches. The CDR3 is 13 residues long. The CDR3 DNA follows: TGCGCCAGCACAACAGACAGGGGCTACGAGCAGTACTTC. Its translation is CASTTDRGYEQYF.

This clone was detected only a few times. The chain uses TRBV5-5 and TRBJ1-5; the D gene is possibly TRBD1 (6 bases). Trimming shortened V by 3 bases and J by 9 bases, and 19 bases separated the two germline ends. The CDR3 covers 15 residues. Germline CDR1 SGHKS, CDR2 YYEKEE (reference sequence). CDR3 residues: CASSSEQGKGGPQHF. CDR3 bases: TGTGCCAGCAGCTCAGAGCAGGGGAAGGGTGGGCCCCAGCATTTT.

This chain links TRBV28 with TRBJ2-1; D is unclear. With 2 bases removed from V and 7 bases from J, the gap between germline ends came to 6 bases. Germline CDR1 and CDR2: MDHEN and SYDVKM. The CDR3 has 12 residues. CDR3 DNA sequence: TGTGCCAGCAGTTTAAACCGTAATGAGCAGTTCTTC. This codes for CASSLNRNEQFF.

The chain couples TRBV27 to TRBJ2-7; 9 bases match TRBD1. The CDR3 totals 15 residues. The V and J ends lost 5 bases and 5 bases, in that order; junction bases with no gene match: 10. Germline V gene sequence: CDR1 MNHEY, CDR2 SMNVEV (reference sequence). The chain's CDR3 is CASSHIRDRVHEQYF. CDR3 DNA: TGTGCCAGCAGTCATATAAGGGACAGGGTGCACGAGCAGTACTTC.

The rearrangement uses TRBV7-8 and TRBJ1-2, with TRBD1 matching over 7 bases. V gave up 5 bases and J gave up 7 bases; unmatched junction bases: 13. In germline, CDR1 is SGHVS, CDR2 FQNEAQ. The CDR3 has 15 residues. The CDR3 nucleotides are TGTGCCAGCAGCGCCCCCGACAGGGCACGGAGTGGCTACACCTTC. Protein sequence: CASSAPDRARSGYTF. Using reference TRBV7-8 and TRBJ1-2 for the parts outside the CDR3, the full variable domain is GAGVSQSPRYKVAKRGQDVALRCDPISGHVSLFWYQQALGQGPEFLTYFQNEAQLDKSGLPSDRFFAERPEGSVSTLKIQRTQQEDSAVYLCASSAPDRARSGYTFGSGTRLTVV.

The rearrangement uses TRBV4-3 and TRBJ2-3; 12 nucleotides agree with TRBD2. The CDR3 sequence is 18 residues long. Germline V gene lookup returns CDR1 LGHNA and CDR2 YSLEER. The V segment lost 4 bases and the J segment 1 base; nucleotides outside the gene matches: 9. In nucleotides, the CDR3 is TGCGCCAGCAGCCCCAATCCTAGCGGGGGGGTTGGCACAGATACGCAGTATTTT. This encodes CASSPNPSGGVGTDTQYF.

V and J are TRBV27 and TRBJ1-1; weak D call: TRBD1 (6 bases). Trimming removed 6 bases at V and 3 bases at J, with 14 bases between. The CDR3 is made up of 14 amino acids. Per the germline V gene, CDR1 is MNHEY and CDR2 is SMNVEV (reference sequence). CDR3 loop: CASSYKPGDTEAFF. CDR3 DNA sequence: TGTGCCAGCAGCTATAAACCAGGGGACACTGAAGCTTTCTTT.

This clone came up a few times. The V gene is TRBV11-2, the J gene TRBJ2-7; 7 nucleotides line up with TRBD2. Germline values: CDR1 SGHAT, CDR2 FQNNGV. The CDR3 has 16 amino acids. J lost 5 bases, V lost 1 base, and 11 bases had no gene match. Here the CDR3 reads CASSLVSAGVGDEQYF. Written as DNA, the CDR3 is TGTGCCAGCAGCTTAGTCTCTGCGGGAGTGGGTGACGAGCAGTACTTC. The complete variable domain, with remaining parts taken from reference TRBV11-2 and TRBJ2-7, reads EAGVAQSPRYKIIEKRQSVAFWCNPISGHATLYWYQQILGQGPKLLIQFQNNGVVDDSQLPKDRFSAERLKGVDSTLKIQPAKLEDSAVYLCASSLVSAGVGDEQYFGPGTRLTVT.

The V gene is TRBV5-1, the J gene TRBJ2-6, with 11 nucleotides matching TRBD2. Germline CDR1 and CDR2: SGHRS and YFSETQ. The CDR3 sequence is 17 residues long. The trim removed 5 bases at V and 2 bases at J, leaving 6 bases unmatched. For the CDR3, the DNA is TGCGCCAGCAGGGAGACTAGCGGGGATACTGGGGCCAACGTCCTGACTTTC. Translated, it gives CASRETSGDTGANVLTF.

This chain connects TRBV27 to TRBJ2-3, with D perhaps matching TRBD2 (6 bases). The CDR3 length is 17 residues. CDR1 and CDR2 (germline): MNHEY, SMNVEV (reference sequence). Trimming cost V 2 bases and J 0 bases, with 15 bases left between them. The DNA for the CDR3 is TGTGCCAGCAGTTTAAGGTCCACTAGCCGAAGCACAGATACGCAGTATTTT. As protein: CASSLRSTSRSTDTQYF.

This rearrangement joins TRBV9 to TRBJ2-7; D possibly corresponds to TRBD2 (5 bases). The germline V and J ends were trimmed by 3 bases and 7 bases, with 11 bases remaining between them. CDR1 SGDLS and CDR2 YYNGEE come from the germline V gene. This CDR3 is 12 amino acids long. The CDR3 bases are TGTGCCAGCAGCGGCAACACGGGGGAGCAGTACTTC. Translating gives CASSGNTGEQYF.

To note about this clone: At one end the junction does not follow the germline gene, possibly because of a read error. This rearrangement joins TRBV2 to TRBJ2-7, with a possible D match to TRBD1 (5 bases). The CDR3 is made up of 17 amino acids. Germline loops: CDR1 SNHLY, CDR2 FYNNEI. CDR3 nucleotides: TGTGCCAGCAGCGAAGGGGAATTTTTAGGGGCCAGCTACGAGCAGTACTTC. It codes for CASSEGEFLGASYEQYF.

The chain has TRBV6-5 and TRBJ1-1; tentative D call: TRBD1 (5 bases). Germline V lookup: CDR1 MNHEY, CDR2 SVGAGI. This CDR3 is built from 12 residues. V gave up 0 bases and J gave up 8 bases, with 7 bases separating them. Here the CDR3 reads CASSYSTVEAFF. The CDR3 nucleotides read TGTGCCAGCAGTTACTCGACAGTCGAAGCTTTCTTT.

The rearrangement joins TRBV5-1 to TRBJ1-6; 7 nucleotides align to TRBD1. CDR3 length: 14 amino acids. The germline CDR1 and CDR2 sequences are SGHRS and YFSETQ. V shed 3 bases, J shed 9 bases, and the junction held 6 bases outside the gene matches. DNA of the CDR3: TGCGCCAGCAGCTCGGACAGGATGGGTTCACCCCTCCACTTT. It translates to CASSSDRMGSPLHF.

The CDR3 DNA reads as TGCGCCAGCAGCCAAGATTCAGATAGTTCGGGGGGTTCAACGTATGGCTACACCTTC. Translated: CASSQDSDSSGGSTYGYTF. V usage is TRBV4-1 and J usage is TRBJ1-2, with D perhaps TRBD1 (5 bases). The CDR3 runs to 19 residues. Germline V gene sequence: CDR1 MGHRA, CDR2 YSYEKL. V dropped 0 bases and J dropped 5 bases, with 25 bases sitting between them.

The V and J genes are TRBV9 and TRBJ1-4; no definite D call. The CDR3 consists of 17 residues. CDR1 is SGDLS and CDR2 is YYNGEE in the germline V gene. Trimming took 1 base from V and 0 from J, leaving 13 bases between them. The CDR3 DNA reads TGTGCCAGCAGCGTACGAGGGTACCTTGCAACTAATGAAAAACTGTTTTTT. Protein sequence: CASSVRGYLATNEKLFF.

V is TRBV19 and J is TRBJ1-3; D is possibly TRBD1 (5 bases). This CDR3 comprises 14 residues. Germline V gene lookup returns CDR1 LNHDA and CDR2 SQIVND (reference sequence). Trimming pared 5 bases from V and 1 base from J, leaving 9 bases between. CDR3 sequence reads: CASSVTGSGNTIYF. The CDR3 DNA follows: TGTGCCAGTAGTGTCACAGGATCTGGAAACACCATATATTTT.

V gene TRBV7-2 combines with J gene TRBJ1-5, with D perhaps matching TRBD1 (5 bases). The CDR3 extends over 14 amino acids. Trimming left V 3 bases short and J 7 bases short, with 13 bases between. Per the germline V gene, CDR1 is SGHTA and CDR2 is FQGNSA. CDR3 amino acids: CASSFGDLDQPQHF. The CDR3 nucleotides are TGTGCCAGCAGCTTTGGGGACCTTGACCAGCCCCAGCATTTT. The full variable domain, its missing parts supplied by reference TRBV7-2 and TRBJ1-5, is GAGVSQSPSNKVTEKGKDVELRCDPISGHTALYWYRQSLGQGLEFLIYFQGNSAPDKSGLPSDRFSAERTGGSVSTLTIQRTQQEDSAVYLCASSFGDLDQPQHFGDGTRLSIL.

The V and J genes are TRBV7-6 and TRBJ2-1; D is possibly TRBD2 (5 bases). The CDR3 length is 14 residues. Germline-derived CDR1 and CDR2 are SGHVS and FNYEAQ. V gave up 1 base and J gave up 6 bases, with 10 bases separating them. The CDR3: CASSLVGRANEQFF. CDR3 sequence (DNA): TGTGCCAGCAGCTTAGTAGGGCGGGCCAATGAGCAGTTCTTC.